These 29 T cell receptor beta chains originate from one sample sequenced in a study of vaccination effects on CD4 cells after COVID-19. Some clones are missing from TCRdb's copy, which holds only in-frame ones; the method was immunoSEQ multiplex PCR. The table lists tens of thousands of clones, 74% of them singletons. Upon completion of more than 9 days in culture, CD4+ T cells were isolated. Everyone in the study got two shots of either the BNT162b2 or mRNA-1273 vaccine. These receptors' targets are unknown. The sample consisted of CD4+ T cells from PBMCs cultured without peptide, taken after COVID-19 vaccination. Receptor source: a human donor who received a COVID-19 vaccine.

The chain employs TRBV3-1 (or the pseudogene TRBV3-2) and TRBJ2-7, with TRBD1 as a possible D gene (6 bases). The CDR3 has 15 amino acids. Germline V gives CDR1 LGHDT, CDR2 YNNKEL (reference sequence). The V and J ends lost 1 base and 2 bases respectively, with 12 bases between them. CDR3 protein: CASSQVRQGPYEQYV. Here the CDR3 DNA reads TGTGCCAGCAGCCAAGTAAGGCAGGGGCCCTACGAGCAGTACGTC.

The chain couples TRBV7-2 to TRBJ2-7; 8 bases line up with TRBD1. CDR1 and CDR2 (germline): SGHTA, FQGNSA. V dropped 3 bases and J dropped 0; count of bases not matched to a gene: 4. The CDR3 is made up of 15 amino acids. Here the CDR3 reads CASSLDRESSYEQYV. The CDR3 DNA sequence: TGTGCCAGCAGCTTGGACAGGGAAAGCTCCTACGAGCAGTACGTC.

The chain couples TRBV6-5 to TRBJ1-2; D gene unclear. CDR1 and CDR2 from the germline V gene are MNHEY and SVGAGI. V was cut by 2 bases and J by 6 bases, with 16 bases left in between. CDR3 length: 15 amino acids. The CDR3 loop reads CASSYTPMSLNGYTF. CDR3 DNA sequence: TGTGCCAGCAGTTACACTCCGATGTCATTGAATGGCTACACCTTC.

The CDR3 loop reads CASSPRTEETQYF. The CDR3 DNA reads as TGTGCCAGCTCACCGAGGACAGAAGAGACCCAGTACTTC. The genes are TRBV18 and TRBJ2-5; D might be TRBD1 (6 bases). V was pared by 3 bases and J by 3 bases, with 8 bases between. In germline, CDR1 is KGHSH, CDR2 LQKENI. This CDR3 contains 13 residues.

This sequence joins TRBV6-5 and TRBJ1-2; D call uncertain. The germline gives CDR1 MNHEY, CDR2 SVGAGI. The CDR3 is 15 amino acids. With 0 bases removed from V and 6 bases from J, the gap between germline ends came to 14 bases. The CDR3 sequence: CASSYSNPGSNGYTF. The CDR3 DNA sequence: TGTGCCAGCAGTTACTCGAATCCGGGAAGTAATGGCTACACCTTC.

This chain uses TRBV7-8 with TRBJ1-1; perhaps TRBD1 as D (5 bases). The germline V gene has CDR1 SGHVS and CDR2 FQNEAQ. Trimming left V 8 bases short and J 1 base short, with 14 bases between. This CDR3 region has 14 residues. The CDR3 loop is CASGSGLRNTEAFF. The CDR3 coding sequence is TGTGCCAGCGGATCGGGACTGCGGAACACTGAAGCTTTCTTT.

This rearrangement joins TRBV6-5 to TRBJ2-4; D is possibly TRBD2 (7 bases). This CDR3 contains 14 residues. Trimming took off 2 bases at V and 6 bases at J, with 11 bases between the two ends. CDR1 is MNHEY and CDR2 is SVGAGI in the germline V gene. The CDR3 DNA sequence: TGTGCCAGCAGTTACGGAGGGGGGGGAAACATTCAGTACTTC. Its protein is CASSYGGGGNIQYF.

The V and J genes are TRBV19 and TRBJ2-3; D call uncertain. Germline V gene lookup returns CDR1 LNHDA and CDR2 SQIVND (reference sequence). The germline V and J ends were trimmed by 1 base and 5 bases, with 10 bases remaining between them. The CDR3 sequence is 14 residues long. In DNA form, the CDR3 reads TGTGCCAGTAGTATAGGATTAGCAAGAGATACGCAGTATTTT. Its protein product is CASSIGLARDTQYF.

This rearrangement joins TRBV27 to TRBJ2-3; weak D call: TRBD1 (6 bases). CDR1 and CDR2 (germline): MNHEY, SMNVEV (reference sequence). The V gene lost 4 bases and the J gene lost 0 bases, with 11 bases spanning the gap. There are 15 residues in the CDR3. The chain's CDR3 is CASSSRDTSTDTQYF. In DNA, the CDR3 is TGTGCCAGCAGTTCCAGGGACACTAGCACAGATACGCAGTATTTT.

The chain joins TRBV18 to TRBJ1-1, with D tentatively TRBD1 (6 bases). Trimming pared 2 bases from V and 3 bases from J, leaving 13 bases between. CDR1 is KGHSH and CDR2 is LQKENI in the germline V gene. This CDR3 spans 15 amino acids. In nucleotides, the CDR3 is TGTGCCAGCTCACCAGTACAGGGTTTGGACACTGAAGCTTTCTTT. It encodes CASSPVQGLDTEAFF.

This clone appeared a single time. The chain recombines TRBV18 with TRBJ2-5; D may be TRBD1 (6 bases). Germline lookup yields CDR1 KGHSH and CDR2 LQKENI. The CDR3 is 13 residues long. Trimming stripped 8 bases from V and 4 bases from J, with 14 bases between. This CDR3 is CASHEGEGETQYF. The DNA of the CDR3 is TGTGCCAGCCACGAGGGGGAAGGAGAGACCCAGTACTTC.

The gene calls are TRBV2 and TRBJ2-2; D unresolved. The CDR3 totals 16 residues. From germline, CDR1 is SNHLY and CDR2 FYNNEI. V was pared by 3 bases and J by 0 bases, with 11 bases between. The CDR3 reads CASSEMRQANTGELFF. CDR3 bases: TGTGCCAGCAGTGAGATGAGACAAGCGAACACCGGGGAGCTGTTTTTT. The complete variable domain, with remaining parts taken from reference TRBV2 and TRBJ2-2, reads EPEVTQTPSHQVTQMGQEVILRCVPISNHLYFYWYRQILGQKVEFLVSFYNNEISEKSEIFDDQFSVERPDGSNFTLKIRSTKLEDSAMYFCASSEMRQANTGELFFGEGSRLTVL.

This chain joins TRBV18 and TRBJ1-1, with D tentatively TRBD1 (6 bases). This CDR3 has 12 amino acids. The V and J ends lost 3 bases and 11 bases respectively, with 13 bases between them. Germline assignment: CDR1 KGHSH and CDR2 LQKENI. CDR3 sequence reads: CASSPGDNRAFF. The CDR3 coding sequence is TGTGCCAGCTCACCCGGGGACAACAGGGCTTTCTTT.

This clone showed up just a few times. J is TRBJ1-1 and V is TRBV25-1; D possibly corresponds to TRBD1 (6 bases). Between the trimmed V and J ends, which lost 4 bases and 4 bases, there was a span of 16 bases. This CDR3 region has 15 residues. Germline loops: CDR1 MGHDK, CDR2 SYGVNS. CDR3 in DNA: TGTGCCAGCAGTGGACAGGCCTCCCCGAGCACTGAAGCTTTCTTT. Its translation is CASSGQASPSTEAFF. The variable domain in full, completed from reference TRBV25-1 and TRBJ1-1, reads EADIYQTPRYLVIGTGKKITLECSQTMGHDKMYWYQQDPGMELHLIHYSYGVNSTEKGDLSSESTVSRIRTEHFPLTLESARPSHTSQYLCASSGQASPSTEAFFGQGTRLTVV.

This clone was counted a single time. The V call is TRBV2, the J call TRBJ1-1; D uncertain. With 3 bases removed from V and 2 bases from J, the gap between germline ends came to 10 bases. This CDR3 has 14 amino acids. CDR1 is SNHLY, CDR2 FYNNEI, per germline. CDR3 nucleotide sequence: TGTGCCAGCAGTGAGGTAATAGGAAACACTGAAGCTTTCTTT. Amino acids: CASSEVIGNTEAFF.

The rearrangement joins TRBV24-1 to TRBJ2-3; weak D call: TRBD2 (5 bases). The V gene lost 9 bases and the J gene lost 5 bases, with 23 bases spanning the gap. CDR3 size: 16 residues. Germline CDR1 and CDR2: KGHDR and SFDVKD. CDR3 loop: CATRGLGSFGLDTQYF. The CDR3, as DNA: TGTGCCACCCGAGGGTTAGGGAGTTTTGGATTAGATACGCAGTATTTT.

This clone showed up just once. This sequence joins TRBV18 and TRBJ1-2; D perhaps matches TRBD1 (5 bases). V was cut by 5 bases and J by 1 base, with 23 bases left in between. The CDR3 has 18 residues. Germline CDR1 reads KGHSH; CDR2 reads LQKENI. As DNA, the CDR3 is TGTGCCAGCTCAAGTTTACGAGGGAGGACAAGCGATAACTATGGCTACACCTTC. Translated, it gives CASSSLRGRTSDNYGYTF.

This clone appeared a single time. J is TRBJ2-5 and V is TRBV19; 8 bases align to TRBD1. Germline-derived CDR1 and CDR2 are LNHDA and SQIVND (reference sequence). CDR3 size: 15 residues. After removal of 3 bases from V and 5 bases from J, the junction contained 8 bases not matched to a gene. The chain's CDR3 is CASSIDQGAGETQYF. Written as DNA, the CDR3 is TGTGCCAGTAGTATCGACCAGGGGGCCGGGGAGACCCAGTACTTC. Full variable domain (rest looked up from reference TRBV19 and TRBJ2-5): DGGITQSPKYLFRKEGQNVTLSCEQNLNHDAMYWYRQDPGQGLRLIYYSQIVNDFQKGDIAEGYSVSREKKESFPLTVTSAQKNPTAFYLCASSIDQGAGETQYFGPGTRLLVL.

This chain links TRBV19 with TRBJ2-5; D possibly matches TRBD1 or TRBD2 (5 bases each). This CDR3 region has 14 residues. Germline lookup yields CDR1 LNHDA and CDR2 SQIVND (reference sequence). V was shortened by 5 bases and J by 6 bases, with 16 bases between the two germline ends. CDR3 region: CASSSRDGPKTQYF. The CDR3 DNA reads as TGTGCCAGTAGTTCTCGGGACGGCCCCAAGACCCAGTACTTC.

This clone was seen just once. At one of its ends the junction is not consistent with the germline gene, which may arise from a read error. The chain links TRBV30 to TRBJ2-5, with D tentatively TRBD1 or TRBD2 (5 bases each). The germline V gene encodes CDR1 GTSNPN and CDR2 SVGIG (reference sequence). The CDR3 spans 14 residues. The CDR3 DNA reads TGTGCCTGGGCCGGTGGGGGACCCCAAGGGACCCAGTACTTC. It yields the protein CAWAGGGPQGTQYF.

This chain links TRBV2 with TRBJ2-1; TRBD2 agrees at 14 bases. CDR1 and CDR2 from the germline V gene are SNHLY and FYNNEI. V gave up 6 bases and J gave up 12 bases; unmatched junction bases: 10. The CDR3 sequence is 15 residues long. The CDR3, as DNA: TGTGCCAGCAGCCCGGGACTAGCGGGGGCCCCCGTGCAGTTCTTC. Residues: CASSPGLAGAPVQFF.

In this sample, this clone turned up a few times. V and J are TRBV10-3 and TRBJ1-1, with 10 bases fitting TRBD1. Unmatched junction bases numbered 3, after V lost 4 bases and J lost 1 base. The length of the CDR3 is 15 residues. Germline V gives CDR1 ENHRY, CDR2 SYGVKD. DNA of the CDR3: TGTGCCATCAGTGGGGGACAGGGGACGAACACTGAAGCTTTCTTT. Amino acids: CAISGGQGTNTEAFF.

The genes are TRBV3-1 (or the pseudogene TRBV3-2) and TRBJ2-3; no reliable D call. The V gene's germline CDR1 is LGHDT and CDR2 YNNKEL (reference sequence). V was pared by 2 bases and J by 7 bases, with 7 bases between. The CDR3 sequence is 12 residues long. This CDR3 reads CASSQLGNTQYF. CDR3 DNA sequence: TGTGCCAGCAGCCAACTCGGAAATACGCAGTATTTT.

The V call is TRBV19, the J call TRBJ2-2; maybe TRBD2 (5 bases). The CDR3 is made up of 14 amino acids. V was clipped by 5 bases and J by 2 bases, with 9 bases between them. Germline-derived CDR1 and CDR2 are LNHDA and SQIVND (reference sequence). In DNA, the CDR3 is TGTGCCAGTAGTCGCGGGCACAACACCGGGGAGCTGTTTTTT. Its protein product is CASSRGHNTGELFF.

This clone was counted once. CDR3 sequence: CASSQEYSGIHEQFF. For the CDR3, the DNA is TGTGCCAGCAGCCAAGAATACTCCGGGATACATGAGCAGTTCTTC. The rearrangement joins TRBV3-1 (or the pseudogene TRBV3-2) to TRBJ2-1, with TRBD2 as a possible D gene (5 bases). CDR1 is LGHDT, CDR2 YNNKEL, per germline (reference sequence). The CDR3 length is 15 residues. The V gene lost 0 bases and the J gene lost 8 bases, with 14 bases spanning the gap.

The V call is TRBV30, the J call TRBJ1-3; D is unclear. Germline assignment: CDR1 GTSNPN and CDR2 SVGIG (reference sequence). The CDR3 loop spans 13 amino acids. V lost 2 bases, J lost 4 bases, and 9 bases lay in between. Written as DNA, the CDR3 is TGTGCCTGGAGTCGGAAGGCAGGAAACACCATATATTTT. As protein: CAWSRKAGNTIYF.

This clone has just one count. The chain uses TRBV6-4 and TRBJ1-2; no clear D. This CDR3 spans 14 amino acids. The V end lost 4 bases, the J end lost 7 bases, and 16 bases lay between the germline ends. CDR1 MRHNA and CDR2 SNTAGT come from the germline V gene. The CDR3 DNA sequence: TGTGCCAGCAGTGTCGGTCCGAATAAGAGTGGCTACACCTTC. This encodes CASSVGPNKSGYTF.

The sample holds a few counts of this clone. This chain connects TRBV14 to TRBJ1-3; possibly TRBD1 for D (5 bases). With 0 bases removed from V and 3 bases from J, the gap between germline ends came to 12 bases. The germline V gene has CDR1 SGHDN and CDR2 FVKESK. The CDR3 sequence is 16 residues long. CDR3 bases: TGTGCCAGCAGCCAAGAAGCTCCCGGACATGGAAACACCATATATTTT. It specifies CASSQEAPGHGNTIYF.

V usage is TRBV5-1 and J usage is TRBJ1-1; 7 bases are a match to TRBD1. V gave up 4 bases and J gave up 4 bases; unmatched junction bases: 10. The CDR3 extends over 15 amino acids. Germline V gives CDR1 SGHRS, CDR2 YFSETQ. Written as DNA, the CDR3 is TGCGCCAGCAGCGGCATGACAGGGCAGTTCACTGAAGCTTTCTTT. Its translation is CASSGMTGQFTEAFF.